This section outlines one TCR beta chain sequence together with its context. Measured with immunoSEQ multiplex PCR; TCRdb has only the in-frame clones, and not every one. The sample lists about 17,000 clones, around nine tenths occurring once. Per germline, CDR1 LNHNV and CDR2 YYDKDF (reference sequence). This CDR3 comprises 17 residues. V was cut by 6 bases and J by 0 bases, with 18 bases left in between. This specimen comes from a study of T cells in pancreatic ductal adenocarcinoma. The selected patients with pancreatic ductal adenocarcinoma had surgery but no neoadjuvant therapy. The V and J genes are TRBV15 and TRBJ1-5, with D possibly TRBD1 on 5 matching bases. The sequenced material came from PBMCs. This receptor was obtained from a human donor with pancreatic ductal adenocarcinoma. The DNA of the CDR3 is TGTGCCACCAGAGGAGGGGAAGGGCACTATAGCAATCAGCCCCAGCATTTT. Translated, it gives CATRGGEGHYSNQPQHF.